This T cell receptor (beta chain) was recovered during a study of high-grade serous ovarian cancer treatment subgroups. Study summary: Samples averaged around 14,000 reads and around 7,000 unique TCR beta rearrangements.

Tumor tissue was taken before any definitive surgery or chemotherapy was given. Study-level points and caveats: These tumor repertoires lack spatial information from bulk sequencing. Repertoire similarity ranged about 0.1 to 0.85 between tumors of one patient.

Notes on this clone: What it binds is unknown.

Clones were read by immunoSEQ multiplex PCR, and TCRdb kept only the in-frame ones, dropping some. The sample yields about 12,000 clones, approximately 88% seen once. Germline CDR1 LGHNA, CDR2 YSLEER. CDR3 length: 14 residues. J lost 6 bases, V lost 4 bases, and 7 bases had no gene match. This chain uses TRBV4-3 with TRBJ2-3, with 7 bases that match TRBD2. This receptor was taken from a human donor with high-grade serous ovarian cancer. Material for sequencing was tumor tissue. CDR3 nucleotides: TGCGCCAGCAGCCCACGGAGGGGAGGGGATACGCAGTATTTT. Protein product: CASSPRRGGDTQYF.